This T cell receptor (beta chain) is drawn from a study of CD8 T cells in Susac syndrome. Germline CDR1 and CDR2: KGHDR and SFDVKD. Trimming shortened V by 9 bases and J by 2 bases, and 17 bases separated the two germline ends. The CDR3 length is 15 residues. Reverse transcription used about 0.45 to 1 ug RNA and random hexamers. TCRdb redid the calling of the immunoSEQ multiplex PCR reads with MiXCR, one entry per CDR3 protein. The data hold about 190,000 distinct CDR3 sequences, with 90% to 96% observed a single time. The V and J genes are TRBV24-1 and TRBJ2-3, with TRBD1 as a possible D gene (5 bases). The sequence came from a human donor with Susac syndrome. What was sequenced was CD4+ T cells from PBMCs. CDR3 residues: CATFPDSLLTDTQYF. Written as DNA, the CDR3 is TGTGCCACCTTTCCCGACAGCCTGCTCACAGATACGCAGTATTTT.